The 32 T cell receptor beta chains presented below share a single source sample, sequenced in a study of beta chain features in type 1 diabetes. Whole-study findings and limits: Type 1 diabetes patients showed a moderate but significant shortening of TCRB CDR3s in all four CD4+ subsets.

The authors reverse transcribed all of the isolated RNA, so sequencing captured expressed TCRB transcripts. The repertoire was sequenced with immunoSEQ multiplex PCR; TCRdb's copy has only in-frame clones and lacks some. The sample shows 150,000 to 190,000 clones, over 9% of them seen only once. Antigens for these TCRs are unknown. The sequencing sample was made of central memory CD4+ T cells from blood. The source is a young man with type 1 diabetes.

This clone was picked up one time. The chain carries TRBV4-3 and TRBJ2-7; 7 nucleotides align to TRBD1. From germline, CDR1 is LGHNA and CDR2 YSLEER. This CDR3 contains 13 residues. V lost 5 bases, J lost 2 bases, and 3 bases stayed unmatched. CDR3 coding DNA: TGCGCCAGCAGCTACGGACAGGCCTACGAGCAGTACTTC. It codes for CASSYGQAYEQYF.

The CDR3 spells CSVVLLAPSTDTQYF. CDR3 DNA sequence: TGCAGCGTCGTACTACTAGCGCCGAGTACAGATACGCAGTATTTT. The chain is built from TRBV29-1 and TRBJ2-3; 7 bases align to TRBD2. CDR1 is SQVTM and CDR2 is ANQGSEA in the germline V gene. CDR3 size: 15 residues. V shed 6 bases and J 3 bases; nucleotides not matched to a gene: 12.

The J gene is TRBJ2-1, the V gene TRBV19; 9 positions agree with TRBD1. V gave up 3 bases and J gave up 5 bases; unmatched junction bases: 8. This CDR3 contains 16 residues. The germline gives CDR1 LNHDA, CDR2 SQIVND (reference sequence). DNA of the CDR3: TGTGCCAGTAGTATTCAGGGGACAGGGAGCGACAATGAGCAGTTCTTC. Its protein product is CASSIQGTGSDNEQFF.

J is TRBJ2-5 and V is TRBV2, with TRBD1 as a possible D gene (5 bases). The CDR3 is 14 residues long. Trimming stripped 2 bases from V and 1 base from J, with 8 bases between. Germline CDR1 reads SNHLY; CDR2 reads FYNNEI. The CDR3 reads CASSEQGPQETQYF. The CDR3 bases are TGTGCCAGCAGTGAACAGGGTCCCCAAGAGACCCAGTACTTC.

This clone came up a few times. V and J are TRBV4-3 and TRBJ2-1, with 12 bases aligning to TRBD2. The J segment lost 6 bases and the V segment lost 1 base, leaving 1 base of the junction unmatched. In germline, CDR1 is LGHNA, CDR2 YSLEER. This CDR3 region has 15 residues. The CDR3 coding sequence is TGCGCCAGCAGCCAAGGACTAGCGGGGGCCAATGAGCAGTTCTTC. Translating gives CASSQGLAGANEQFF.

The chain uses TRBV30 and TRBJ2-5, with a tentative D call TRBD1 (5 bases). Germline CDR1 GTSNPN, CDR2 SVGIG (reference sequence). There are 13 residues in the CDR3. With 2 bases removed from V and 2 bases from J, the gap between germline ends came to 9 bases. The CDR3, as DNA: TGTGCCTGGAGTCGACAGCCACAAGAGACCCAGTACTTC. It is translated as CAWSRQPQETQYF.

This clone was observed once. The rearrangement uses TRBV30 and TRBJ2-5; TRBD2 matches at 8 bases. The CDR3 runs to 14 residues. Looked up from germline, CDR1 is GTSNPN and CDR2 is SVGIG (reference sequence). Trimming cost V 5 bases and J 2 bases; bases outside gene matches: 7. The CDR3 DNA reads TGTGCCTGGGCTGACGGGAGGGCACAAGAGACCCAGTACTTC. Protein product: CAWADGRAQETQYF.

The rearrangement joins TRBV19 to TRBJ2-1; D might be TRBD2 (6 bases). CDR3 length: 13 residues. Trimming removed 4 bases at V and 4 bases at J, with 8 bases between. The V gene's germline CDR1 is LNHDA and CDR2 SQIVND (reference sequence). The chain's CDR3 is CASSRAGYNEQFF. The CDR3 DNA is TGTGCCAGTAGTAGAGCGGGTTACAATGAGCAGTTCTTC.

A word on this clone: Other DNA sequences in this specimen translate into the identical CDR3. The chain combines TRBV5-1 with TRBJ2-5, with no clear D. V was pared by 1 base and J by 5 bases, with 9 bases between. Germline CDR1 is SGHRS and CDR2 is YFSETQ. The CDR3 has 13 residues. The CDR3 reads CASSLTVEETQYF. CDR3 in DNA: TGCGCCAGCAGCTTGACGGTTGAGGAGACCCAGTACTTC.

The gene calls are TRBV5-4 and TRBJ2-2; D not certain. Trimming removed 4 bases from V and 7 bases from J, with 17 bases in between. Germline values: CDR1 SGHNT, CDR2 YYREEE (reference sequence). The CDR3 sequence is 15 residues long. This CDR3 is CASSPGTRLLGELFF. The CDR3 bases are TGTGCCAGCAGCCCAGGAACCCGGCTCCTCGGGGAGCTGTTTTTT.

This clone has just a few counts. The CDR3 loop reads CASSEGRTDTQYF. The CDR3 nucleotides are TGTGCCAGCAGCGAGGGAAGAACAGATACGCAGTATTTT. The chain couples TRBV7-3 to TRBJ2-3; D possibly corresponds to TRBD2 (5 bases). In germline, CDR1 is SGHTA, CDR2 FQGTGA. V lost 5 bases to trimming and J lost 3 bases, with 9 bases between them. This CDR3 contains 13 residues.

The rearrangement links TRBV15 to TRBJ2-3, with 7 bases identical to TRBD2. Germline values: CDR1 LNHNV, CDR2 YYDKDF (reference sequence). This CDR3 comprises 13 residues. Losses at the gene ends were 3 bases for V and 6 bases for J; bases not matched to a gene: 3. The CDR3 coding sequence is TGTGCCACCAGCAGCATGGGGGGGGATACGCAGTATTTT. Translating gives CATSSMGGDTQYF.

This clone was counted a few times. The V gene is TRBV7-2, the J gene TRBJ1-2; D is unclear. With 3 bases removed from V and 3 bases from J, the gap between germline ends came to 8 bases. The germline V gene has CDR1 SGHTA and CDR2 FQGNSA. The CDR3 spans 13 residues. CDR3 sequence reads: CASSFDIYYGYTF. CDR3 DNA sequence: TGTGCCAGCAGCTTTGACATCTACTATGGCTACACCTTC.

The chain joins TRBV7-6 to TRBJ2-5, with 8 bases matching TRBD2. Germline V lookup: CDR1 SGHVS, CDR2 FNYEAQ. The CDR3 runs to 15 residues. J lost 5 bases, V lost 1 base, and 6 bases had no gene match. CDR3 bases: TGTGCCAGCAGCTTAGTCCGGACGGGGGGGGAGACCCAGTACTTC. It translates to CASSLVRTGGETQYF.

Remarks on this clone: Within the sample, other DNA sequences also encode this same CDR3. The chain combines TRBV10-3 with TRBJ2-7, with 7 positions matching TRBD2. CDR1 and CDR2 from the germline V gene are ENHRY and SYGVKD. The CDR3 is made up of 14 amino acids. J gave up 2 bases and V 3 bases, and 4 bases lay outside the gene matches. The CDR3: CAISDSSGTYEQYF. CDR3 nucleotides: TGTGCCATCAGTGATTCTAGCGGAACCTACGAGCAGTACTTC.

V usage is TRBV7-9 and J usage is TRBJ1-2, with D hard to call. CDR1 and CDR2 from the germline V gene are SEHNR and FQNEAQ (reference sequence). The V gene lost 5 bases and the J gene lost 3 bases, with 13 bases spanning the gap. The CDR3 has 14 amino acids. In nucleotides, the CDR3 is TGTGCCAGCAGCGCCCCTGGACTAGACTATGGCTACACCTTC. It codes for CASSAPGLDYGYTF.

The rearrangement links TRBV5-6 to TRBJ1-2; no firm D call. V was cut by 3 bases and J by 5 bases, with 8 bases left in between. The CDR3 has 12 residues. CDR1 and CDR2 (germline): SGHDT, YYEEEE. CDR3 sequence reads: CASSSSDYGYTF. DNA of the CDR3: TGTGCCAGCAGCTCCAGCGATTATGGCTACACCTTC.

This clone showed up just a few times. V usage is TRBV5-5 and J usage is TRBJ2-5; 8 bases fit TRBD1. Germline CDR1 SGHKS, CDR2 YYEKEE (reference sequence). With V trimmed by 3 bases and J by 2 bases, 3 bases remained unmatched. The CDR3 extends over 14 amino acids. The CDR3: CASSSRTGQETQYF. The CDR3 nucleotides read TGTGCCAGCAGCTCCCGGACAGGGCAAGAGACCCAGTACTTC.

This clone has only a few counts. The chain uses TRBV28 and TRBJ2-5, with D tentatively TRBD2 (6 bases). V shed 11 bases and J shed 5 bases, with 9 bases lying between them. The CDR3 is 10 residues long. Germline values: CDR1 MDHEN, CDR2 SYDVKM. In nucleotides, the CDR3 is TGTGCCGGGGGGAGGGAGACCCAGTACTTC. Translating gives CAGGRETQYF.

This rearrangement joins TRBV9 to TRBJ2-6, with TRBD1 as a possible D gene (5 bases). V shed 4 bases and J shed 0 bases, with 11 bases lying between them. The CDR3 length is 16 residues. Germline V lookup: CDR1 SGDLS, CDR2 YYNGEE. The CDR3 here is CASSRGHNSGANVLTF. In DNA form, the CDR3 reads TGTGCCAGCAGCAGGGGCCATAACTCTGGGGCCAACGTCCTGACTTTC.

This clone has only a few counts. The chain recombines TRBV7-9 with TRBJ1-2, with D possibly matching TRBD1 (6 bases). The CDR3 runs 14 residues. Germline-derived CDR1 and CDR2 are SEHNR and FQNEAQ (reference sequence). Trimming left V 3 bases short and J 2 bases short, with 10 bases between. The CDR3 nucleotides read TGTGCCAGCAGCTTTCAAAGGGGGAACTATGGCTACACCTTC. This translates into CASSFQRGNYGYTF.

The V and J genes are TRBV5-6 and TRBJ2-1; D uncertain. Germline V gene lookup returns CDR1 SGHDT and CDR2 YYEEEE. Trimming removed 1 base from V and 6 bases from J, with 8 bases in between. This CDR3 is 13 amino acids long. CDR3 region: CASSLMQFNEQFF. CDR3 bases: TGTGCCAGCAGCTTGATGCAGTTCAATGAGCAGTTCTTC.

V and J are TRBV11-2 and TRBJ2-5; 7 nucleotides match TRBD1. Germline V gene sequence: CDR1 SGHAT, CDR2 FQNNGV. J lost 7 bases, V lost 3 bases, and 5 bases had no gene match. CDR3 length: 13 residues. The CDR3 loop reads CASSFGDSGTQYF. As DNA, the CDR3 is TGTGCCAGCAGCTTTGGGGACAGTGGGACCCAGTACTTC.

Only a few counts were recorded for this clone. The chain's CDR3 is CASSFTGGSTDTQYF. As DNA, the CDR3 is TGTGCCAGCAGCTTTACGGGAGGATCCACAGATACGCAGTATTTT. The chain has TRBV7-6 and TRBJ2-3, with 7 bases aligning to TRBD2. After removal of 3 bases from V and 2 bases from J, the junction contained 5 bases not matched to a gene. Germline V gene sequence: CDR1 SGHVS, CDR2 FNYEAQ. The CDR3 is made up of 15 amino acids.

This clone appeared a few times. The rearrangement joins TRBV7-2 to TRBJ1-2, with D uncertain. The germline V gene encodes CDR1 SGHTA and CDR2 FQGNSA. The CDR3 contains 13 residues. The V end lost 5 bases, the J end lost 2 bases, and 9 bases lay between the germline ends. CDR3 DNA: TGTGCCAGCAGCCACCAGAAGAACTATGGCTACACCTTC. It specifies CASSHQKNYGYTF.

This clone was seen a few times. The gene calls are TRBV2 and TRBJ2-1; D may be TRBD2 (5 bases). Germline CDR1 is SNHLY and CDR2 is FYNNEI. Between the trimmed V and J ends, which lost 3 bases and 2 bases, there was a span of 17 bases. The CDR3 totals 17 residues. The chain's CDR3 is CASSDERTTAAYNEQFF. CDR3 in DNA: TGTGCCAGCAGTGACGAGCGGACGACTGCTGCCTACAATGAGCAGTTCTTC.

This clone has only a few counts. The CDR3 nucleotides read TGTGCCAGCAGCTTAGCCCCAGGGGAGGGGGGACAGTTCTTC. It encodes CASSLAPGEGGQFF. V gene TRBV7-2 combines with J gene TRBJ2-1, with a weak D call TRBD2 (7 bases). The CDR3 totals 14 residues. Germline V gene lookup returns CDR1 SGHTA and CDR2 FQGNSA. Trimming left V 0 bases short and J 13 bases short, with 16 bases between.

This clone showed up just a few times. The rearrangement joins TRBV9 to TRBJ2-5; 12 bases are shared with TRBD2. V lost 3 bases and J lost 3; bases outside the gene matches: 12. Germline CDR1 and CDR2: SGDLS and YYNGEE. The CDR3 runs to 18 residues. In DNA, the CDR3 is TGTGCCAGCAGCGCCACTCTGGCTAGCGGGAGGGGGAAAGAGACCCAGTACTTC. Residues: CASSATLASGRGKETQYF.

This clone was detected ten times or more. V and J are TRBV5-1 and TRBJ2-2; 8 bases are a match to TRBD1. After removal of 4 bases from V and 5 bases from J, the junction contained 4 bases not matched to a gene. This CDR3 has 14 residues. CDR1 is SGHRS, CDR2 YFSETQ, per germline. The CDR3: CASSGQGSTGELFF. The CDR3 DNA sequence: TGCGCCAGCAGCGGACAGGGATCTACCGGGGAGCTGTTTTTT.

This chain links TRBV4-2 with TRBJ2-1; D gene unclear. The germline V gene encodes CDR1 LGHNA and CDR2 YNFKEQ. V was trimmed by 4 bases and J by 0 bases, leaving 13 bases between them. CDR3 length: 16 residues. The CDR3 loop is CASSLTALSSYNEQFF. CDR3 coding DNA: TGTGCCAGCAGCCTCACAGCCCTAAGCTCCTACAATGAGCAGTTCTTC.

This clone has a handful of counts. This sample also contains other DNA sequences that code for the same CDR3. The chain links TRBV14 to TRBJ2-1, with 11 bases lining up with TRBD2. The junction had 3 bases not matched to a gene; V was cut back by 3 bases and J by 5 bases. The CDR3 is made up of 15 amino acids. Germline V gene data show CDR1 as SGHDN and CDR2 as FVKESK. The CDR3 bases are TGTGCCAGCAGCCAGGGACTAGCGGCGAACAATGAGCAGTTCTTC. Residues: CASSQGLAANNEQFF.

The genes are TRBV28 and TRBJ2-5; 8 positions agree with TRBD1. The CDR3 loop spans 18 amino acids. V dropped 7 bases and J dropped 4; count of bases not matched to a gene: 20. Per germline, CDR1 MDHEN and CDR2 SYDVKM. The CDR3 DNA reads TGTGCCAGCACCCCTCGGGCCAGGGGGCGCCGGGGCGGAGAGACCCAGTACTTC. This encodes CASTPRARGRRGGETQYF.